Below, one TCR beta chain is given with its context. It has no known antigen specificity. An end of the junction does not agree with germline; a read error may underlie this. The CDR3 runs 11 amino acids, cysteine and phenylalanine included. Only the CDR3 part of the read is kept: 33 bases, read in frame from the first base. CDR1 MGHRA and CDR2 YSYEKL are derived from the germline V gene. The library was produced with PCR. The run used an Illumina HiSeq 4000. High-throughput sequencing was used to profile the TCR beta-chain CDR3 region of every patient. The original methods were these. CDR3 differences across clinicopathological groups were used to build a classifier for discriminating distant-metastatic papillary thyroid cancer patients. To measure repertoire diversity the researchers used the Shannon index, while the Morisita-Horn index served to gauge how similar the tumor and blood repertoires were. In TCRdb, the public reads were trimmed at Q25 with fastp and aligned with MiXCR, with productive beta chains retained. TCRdb's processing, not the study's, gives the V and J calls here. The sample table contains 6,600 or so clones; only one count was recorded for approximately 29% of them. Around two fifths of the sample goes to the ten largest clones.

This sample stems from a study of metastatic and nonmetastatic thyroid tumors (dated by TCRdb to 2018 to 2021). Study-level background: Repertoires from peripheral blood and from tumor or nodule tissue samples of malignant and benign thyroid patients were compared.

What the work shows at the level of the full study, not this receptor alone: In both blood and tumor samples, malignant tumors were reported to have significantly higher TCR beta diversity than benign nodules.

No patient had received any treatment before thyroid surgery. Using T-cell receptor beta sequencing, the researchers looked back retrospectively at clinical samples from patients, gathered between about 2012 and 2018. The sample comprised tumor tissue. This clonotype was obtained from a female donor with papillary thyroid cancer or a benign thyroid nodule (not recorded which). Some clones in this sample may be carry-over from other donors' samples. This chain joins TRBV4-1 to TRBJ2-3; 8 central bases correspond to TRBD1. The CDR3 region has the sequence CADRGTDKQYF. The DNA sequence is TGCGCCGACAGGGGCACAGATAAGCAGTATTTT.